The rows below give T cell receptor beta chains drawn from one sample of a study of PD-L1 blockade in urothelial cancer. This table comes from immunoSEQ multiplex PCR, and its TCRdb copy is limited to in-frame clones, with some not included. This table holds about 100,000 clones, about 91% found once. The specimen was PBMCs, collected around atezolizumab (anti-PD-L1) treatment. Receptors originate from a woman of 80 years or more with urothelial cancer. The CDR3 runs from the conserved cysteine through the conserved F or W. The order of the fields is CDR3 length, J gene, V gene, CDR3 protein.

13 TRBJ2-7 TRBV6-5 CASSNSGGIGQYF
17 TRBJ2-1 TRBV4-1 CASSQPTSGSIYNEQFF
15 TRBJ1-5 TRBV2 CASSLDRGRNQPQHF
13 TRBJ1-1 TRBV4-2 CASSQLGGGEAFF
14 TRBJ2-7 TRBV9 CASSVTSGGGEQYF
13 TRBJ2-1 TRBV6-1 CASSEAPINEQFF
14 TRBJ1-2 TRBV5-1 CASSLQGTLDGYTF
16 TRBJ1-2 TRBV9 CASSVGPTAGQEGYTF
14 TRBJ1-2 TRBV19 CASSIAGLSYGYTF
15 TRBJ1-2 TRBV6-1 CASSSGTGGNYGYTF
14 TRBJ1-1 TRBV6-5 CASRPGQGNAEAFF
14 TRBJ1-1 TRBV5-1 CASSRIQGETEAFF
18 TRBJ1-3 TRBV30 CAWSSRGYPEHSGNTIYF
13 TRBJ2-7 TRBV11-2 CASSLAPSVEQYF
15 TRBJ1-1 TRBV5-5 CASSFSETGESEAFF
13 TRBJ1-1 TRBV14 CASSRQTNTEAFF
14 TRBJ2-4 TRBV28 CASNLRGAKNIQYF
16 TRBJ2-7 TRBV21-1 CASTVGASETSYEQYF
16 TRBJ1-1 TRBV10-3 CAIRERAGRPGTEAFF
15 TRBJ2-7 TRBV5-8 CASSANRVIGDEQYF
12 TRBJ2-1 TRBV29-1 CSVGLGSNEQFF
15 TRBJ1-4 TRBV5-1 CASSGQGGTNEKLFF
16 TRBJ2-1 TRBV10-3 CAITPTSGSSYNEQFF
15 TRBJ1-1 TRBV28 CASSLQSAGDTEAFF
14 TRBJ2-1 TRBV19 CASKGVWGYNEQFF
15 TRBJ1-2 TRBV5-4 CASSAGQGQGYGYTF
15 TRBJ1-1 TRBV5-1 CASSSRQGGYTEAFF
13 TRBJ2-7 TRBV6-5 CASNDRVTYEQYF
18 TRBJ2-3 TRBV5-6 CASSWRRSGTSKTDTQYF
16 TRBJ1-2 TRBV15 CATSRDVEDFNYGYTF
15 TRBJ1-5 TRBV9 CASSVGRDRGQPQHF
14 TRBJ2-4 TRBV2 CASSEAGPGNIQYF
15 TRBJ1-2 TRBV19 CASRQTAFRFYGYTF
15 TRBJ1-4 TRBV10-1 CASSEGGEYNEKLFF
18 TRBJ2-3 TRBV10-2 CASSESLGLALSRDTQYF
14 TRBJ2-2 TRBV5-6 CASSQGADTGELFF
13 TRBJ1-1 TRBV6-5 CASTDWGQGEAFF
17 TRBJ2-3 TRBV4-1 CASSQHQRQGSADTQYF
12 TRBJ1-5 TRBV5-4 CASSFFNQPQHF
15 TRBJ2-1 TRBV5-1 CASSPGLAGGDEQFF
13 TRBJ2-2 TRBV28 CASGRGVTGELFF
14 TRBJ2-7 TRBV5-1 CASSLPAGTYEQYF
13 TRBJ1-1 TRBV27 CASSLYRAGEAFF
15 TRBJ2-1 TRBV5-1 CASSEGQGIYNEQFF
16 TRBJ2-5 TRBV2 CASRASFGGSQETQYF
15 TRBJ2-3 TRBV5-1 CASSLGRASPDTQYF
16 TRBJ2-7 TRBV11-1 CASSPGQGALSYEQYF
15 TRBJ2-7 TRBV4-1 CASSQDGTGTYEQYF
15 TRBJ2-7 TRBV27 CASTSRGGPVHEQYF
15 TRBJ1-5 TRBV4-2 CASSQEQGGYQPQHF
15 TRBJ2-1 TRBV30 CAWGGGQGTRNEQFF
15 TRBJ2-2 TRBV7-3 CASSTRQGDTGELFF
15 TRBJ2-7 TRBV7-9 CASSRRLDRGYEQYF
14 TRBJ2-7 TRBV18 CASRRTSGSYEQYF